This T cell receptor (beta chain) stems from a study of identical twins. One entry per CDR3 protein, called by TCRdb with MiXCR from the 5' RACE reads. This sample has 400,000 to 500,000 distinct CDR3 sequences, with 13% to 15% found just once. Study-wide findings and caveats: Within monozygotic twins, out-of-frame TCR alpha sharing was underestimated by the models.

In this sample, this clonotype turned up many times. Its antigen is not known. The same data also contributed to another study, on yellow fever vaccine responses in identical twins.

Sequenced input: CD4+ T cells sorted from blood. This receptor was identified in a woman aged 18-29 years in good health.

The DNA of the CDR3 is TGTGCCAGCACCCGATGGACAGGGACTGGAAACACCATATATTTT. Translation gives CASTRWTGTGNTIYF. This chain connects TRBV7-2 to TRBJ1-3; TRBD1 aligns across 8 bases. This CDR3 comprises 15 residues. V was clipped by 7 bases and J by 2 bases; unmatched bases: 7. Germline assignment: CDR1 SGHTA and CDR2 FQGNSA. Variable domain in full (rest from reference TRBV7-2 and TRBJ1-3): GAGVSQSPSNKVTEKGKDVELRCDPISGHTALYWYRQSLGQGLEFLIYFQGNSAPDKSGLPSDRFSAERTGGSVSTLTIQRTQQEDSAVYLCASTRWTGTGNTIYFGEGSWLTVV.